This record covers a single T cell receptor (beta chain). The sample belongs to a study of blood T cell repertoires in COVID-19. Clones were sequenced by immunoSEQ multiplex PCR, and TCRdb holds only the in-frame ones, with some missing. The table includes a few hundred thousand clones, approximately 85% detected once. The sequence came from a man under 40 who had recovered from COVID-19. Input material: PBMCs or T cells enriched from blood (not recorded which).

The CDR3 loop reads CASSDTGGLAPLHF. The CDR3, as DNA: TGTGCCAGCAGCGATACGGGGGGGCTAGCACCCCTCCACTTT. This sequence joins TRBV11-2 and TRBJ1-6, with a possible D match to TRBD1 (6 bases). V dropped 5 bases and J dropped 11 bases, with 16 bases sitting between them. In germline, CDR1 is SGHAT, CDR2 FQNNGV. The CDR3 loop spans 14 amino acids.